A single T cell receptor (beta chain) is shown here with its context. The table came from immunoSEQ multiplex PCR; TCRdb's copy has only in-frame clones and leaves some out. In the table there are over 150,000 clones, about nine tenths of which are singletons. The CDR3 contains 13 residues. V shed 2 bases and J shed 4 bases, with 8 bases lying between them. Germline CDR1 MNHEY, CDR2 SMNVEV (reference sequence). This sample was included in a study of T cell responses to AZD1222 COVID-19 vaccine. Sequenced here: peripheral blood, sampled on day 0 of AZD1222 vaccination. The source of this sequence is an adult in good health. J is TRBJ1-1 and V is TRBV27; tentatively, D is TRBD1 (5 bases). The CDR3 is CASSLGGGTEAFF. DNA for the CDR3: TGTGCCAGCAGTTTAGGGGGTGGCACTGAAGCTTTCTTT.